Given below is one TCR beta chain in context. It has no known antigen specificity. The sample holds no much larger clone one base away, and base qualities are not on file. Patients with autoimmune disease history or receiving systemic immunosuppression were excluded from the trial. In every dose cohort, peripheral blood was drawn for TCR sequencing at baseline, cycle 4 day 1, and cycle 7 day 1. The samples were drawn from a first-in-human, open-label, multicenter phase I dose-escalation trial of ivuxolimab. Adults with locally advanced or metastatic melanoma, renal cell, hepatocellular, or head and neck squamous cell carcinoma were enrolled in the trial. Before TCR sequencing, CD4+ and CD8+ T cells were separately sorted from peripheral blood. The sample originates from a study of OX40 agonist ivuxolimab in advanced cancers. Describing the broader study: Ivuxolimab was a fully human IgG2 agonistic monoclonal antibody targeting the costimulatory receptor OX40 (CD134). A male proportion of roughly 80% and a mean age of roughly 55 years, ranging from roughly 23 to 79, were recorded for the dose-escalation cohort. Among the roughly 52 dose-escalation patients, about 20 had hepatocellular carcinoma, roughly 15 melanoma, 9 renal cell carcinoma and 9 head and neck cancer. Peripheral TCRbeta sequencing was intended to test whether TCR sequence diversity was altered and clonal T-cell expansion was caused by ivuxolimab. Patients were allowed to have had prior anti-PD-1, anti-PD-L1 or anti-CTLA-4 therapy, and more than 35% of the dose-escalation patients had been treated with checkpoint inhibitors. Intravenous ivuxolimab was administered to patients every 2 weeks at six dose levels: 0.01, 0.1, 0.3, 1.5, 3 and 10 mg/kg. Three dose-escalation patients achieved partial responses, one with hepatocellular carcinoma and two with cutaneous melanoma. The paper describes the monotherapy dose-escalation part (N of about 52 patients) of the phase I trial of ivuxolimab.

Genomic DNA was extracted from sorted cells for sequencing of the TCRbeta CDR3 region. The immunoSEQ Assay was used for sequencing of TCRbeta CDR3 regions. TCRdb took over this immuneACCESS table, retaining in-frame rearrangements with V and J assigned. Such tables are incomplete; in checked studies, under half of the missing clones stem from an unresolved V gene, and the remainder is unexplained. Here the sample has some 80,000 clones; approximately 95% occur a single time. Of the sample, approximately 20% is held by the ten largest clones. Results and caveats for the whole study, not just this receptor: Low levels of normalized T-cell clonal expansion were also seen in some patients who did not respond. At doses of 0.1 to 3.0 mg/kg, clonal expansion of both CD4+ and CD8+ T cells in blood was seen between baseline and week 6. In partial responders in the 0.1-3.0 mg/kg groups, normalized peripheral clonal expansion was found to be among the lowest, especially among CD8+ T cells. Which antigens the clonally expanded peripheral T cells were specific for was not determined. After ivuxolimab, expanded clones were on average more numerous among CD8+ T cells than among CD4+ T cells.

Counted from cysteine to phenylalanine, this CDR3 has 14 amino acids. The DNA shown is the 42-base CDR3, in frame from base 1. V lost 4 bases and J lost 1 base; the stretch between them is 11 bases long. Reading the germline V gene gives CDR1 MDHEN and CDR2 SYDVKM. The V gene is TRBV28 and the J gene is TRBJ2-7; a weak D assignment points to TRBD1 (6 bases agree). The clonotype comes from an adult with an advanced solid tumor such as melanoma, head and neck, liver or kidney cancer. Material: CD4+ or CD8+ T cells sorted from blood, obtained in a trial of the OX40 agonist ivuxolimab. The CDR3 corresponds to CASSSYRVSYEQYF. The DNA sequence reads TGTGCCAGCAGTTCTTACAGGGTGTCCTACGAGCAGTACTTC.